These 7 T cell receptor beta chains were sequenced from one sample in a study of blood T cells in healthy people across ages. PCR was performed a second time for roughly 6 to 12 cycles using a sample-barcoded 5' primer and a J-beta primer mix. TCRdb fed the 5' RACE reads into MiXCR, producing one record per CDR3 protein. The table has roughly 2 million distinct CDR3 sequences, approximately 50% seen once. Sequencing was performed on blood. The source is a woman aged 40 to 49 in good health.

The V call is TRBV4-3, the J call TRBJ1-2; TRBD1 aligns across 7 bases. J was trimmed by 4 bases and V by 0 bases; bases with no gene match: 5. CDR1 is LGHNA and CDR2 is YSLEER in the germline V gene. The CDR3 has 15 amino acids. The CDR3 spells CASSQETGWAYGYTF. CDR3 in DNA: TGCGCCAGCAGCCAAGAGACAGGGTGGGCCTATGGCTACACCTTC.

The rearrangement links TRBV27 to TRBJ2-1; 8 positions match TRBD2. Germline values: CDR1 MNHEY, CDR2 SMNVEV (reference sequence). V shed 4 bases and J 4 bases; nucleotides not matched to a gene: 3. The CDR3 length is 14 residues. The CDR3 sequence is CASSYTGGYNEQFF. CDR3 nucleotide sequence: TGTGCCAGCAGTTATACGGGGGGGTACAATGAGCAGTTCTTC.

This chain links TRBV20-1 with TRBJ2-2; a possible D gene is TRBD2 (6 bases). The germline gives CDR1 DFQATT, CDR2 SNEGSKA (reference sequence). The CDR3 is made up of 13 amino acids. Between the trimmed V and J ends, which lost 6 bases and 7 bases, there was a span of 15 bases. Written as DNA, the CDR3 is TGCAGTGCCGACGGACTAAGTGGCGGGGAGCTGTTTTTT. Encoded protein: CSADGLSGGELFF.

There are a few counts of this clonotype. V usage is TRBV14 and J usage is TRBJ2-5; 10 nucleotides match TRBD2. This CDR3 region has 16 residues. Germline CDR1 and CDR2: SGHDN and FVKESK. The V segment lost 4 bases and the J segment 4 bases; nucleotides outside the gene matches: 9. The CDR3 DNA reads TGTGCCAGCAGCCCTCACCCGGGACTAGCGTCAGAGACCCAGTACTTC. Translating gives CASSPHPGLASETQYF.

This chain connects TRBV6-2 or TRBV6-3 to TRBJ2-7, with D hard to call. Germline CDR1 reads MNHEY; CDR2 reads SVGEGT. Trimming cost V 5 bases and J 6 bases, with 8 bases left between them. This CDR3 is 11 amino acids long. The CDR3 sequence is CASSTISEQYF. In DNA form, the CDR3 reads TGTGCCAGCAGTACCATCTCCGAGCAGTACTTC.

CDR3 sequence (DNA): TGTGCCAGCAGCTCCTCCCATTTGGAGACCCAGTTCTTC. Translation gives CASSSSHLETQFF. This chain links TRBV7-2 with TRBJ2-1; D is unclear. The CDR3 spans 13 residues. V lost 4 bases and J 13 bases, leaving 17 bases between the germline ends. Looked up from germline, CDR1 is SGHTA and CDR2 is FQGNSA.

V is TRBV7-2 and J is TRBJ2-5; D is unclear. The germline gives CDR1 SGHTA, CDR2 FQGNSA. This CDR3 contains 13 residues. Trimming left V 0 bases short and J 11 bases short, with 13 bases between. CDR3 coding DNA: TGTGCCAGCAGCTTAGCGTTCCACAATGAGCAGTACTTC. It specifies CASSLAFHNEQYF. The full variable domain, completed using reference TRBV7-2 and TRBJ2-5, is GAGVSQSPSNKVTEKGKDVELRCDPISGHTALYWYRQSLGQGLEFLIYFQGNSAPDKSGLPSDRFSAERTGGSVSTLTIQRTQQEDSAVYLCASSLAFHNEQYFGPGTRLLVL.